A selection of T cell receptor beta chains follows, all from one sample in a study of blood T cell repertoires in COVID-19. Clones were read by immunoSEQ multiplex PCR, and TCRdb kept only the in-frame ones, dropping some. Of about 300,000 clones in the sample, around 88% were seen once. Sequenced: peripheral blood. The receptors here all came from a woman aged 50 to 60 with acute or convalescent COVID-19. The CDR3 runs from the conserved cysteine through the conserved F or W. The D gene is left open where the match is weak. The listing skips clone size in some rows; elsewhere it reads once, few, many or a size class.

v_gene,abundance,d_gene,j_gene,CDR3aa,CDR3nt
TRBV6-4,.,.,TRBJ1-1,CASSPDRGDTEAFF,TGTGCCAGCAGTCCCGACCGGGGGGACACTGAAGCTTTCTTT
TRBV4-1,once,TRBD2,TRBJ2-5,CASSQDLGLEGETQYF,TGCGCCAGCAGCCAAGATCTGGGACTAGAGGGAGAGACCCAGTACTTC
TRBV4-2,.,.,TRBJ2-1,CASSQRRGEVGFF,TGTGCCAGCAGCCAACGGCGCGGGGAGGTCGGGTTCTTC
TRBV6-1,.,.,TRBJ2-1,CASSDPRTVANEQFF,TGTGCCAGCAGTGATCCACGAACGGTTGCCAATGAGCAGTTCTTC
TRBV6-5,.,.,TRBJ2-2,CASQQQFGELFF,TGTGCCAGCCAACAGCAATTCGGGGAGCTGTTTTTT
TRBV9,.,.,TRBJ2-1,CASSVTPGSYNEQFF,TGTGCCAGCAGCGTAACCCCGGGATCCTACAATGAGCAGTTCTTC
TRBV24-1,.,.,TRBJ1-5,CATQDRENQPQHF,TGTGCCACCCAAGACAGAGAGAATCAGCCCCAGCATTTT
TRBV19,few,.,TRBJ2-3,CASTPRPVQGADTQYF,TGTGCCAGTACGCCCCGTCCCGTTCAGGGCGCAGATACGCAGTATTTT
TRBV15,.,.,TRBJ1-5,CATSRDDGQGNQPQHF,TGTGCCACCAGCAGAGATGATGGGCAAGGCAATCAGCCCCAGCATTTT
TRBV9,.,.,TRBJ1-2,CASSVGQNYGYTF,TGTGCCAGCAGCGTAGGGCAGAACTATGGCTACACCTTC
TRBV5-1,.,TRBD1,TRBJ1-1,CASSLQGDTEAFF,TGCGCCAGCAGCTTACAGGGGGACACTGAAGCTTTCTTT
TRBV2,.,TRBD1,TRBJ2-3,CASRGTGQDTQYF,TGTGCCAGCCGAGGGACAGGGCAAGATACGCAGTATTTT
TRBV30,.,.,TRBJ1-2,CAWSRMDLLESGYTF,TGTGCCTGGTCTCGGATGGACTTGCTGGAGAGTGGCTACACCTTC
TRBV5-4,.,TRBD1,TRBJ1-2,CASSSTGLNGYTF,TGTGCCAGCAGCTCGACAGGGTTGAATGGCTACACCTTC
TRBV29-1,.,TRBD1,TRBJ1-5,CSVGADRGSYSNQPQHF,TGCAGCGTTGGAGCGGACAGGGGGTCTTATAGCAATCAGCCCCAGCATTTT
TRBV10-3,.,.,TRBJ1-5,CATDLEDQPQHF,TGTGCCACTGATTTAGAGGATCAGCCCCAGCATTTT
TRBV2,.,TRBD1,TRBJ1-4,CASTGGGGGEKLFF,TGTGCCAGCACAGGGGGCGGAGGTGGTGAAAAACTGTTTTTT
TRBV5-1,.,.,TRBJ1-2,CASSLAPGEYGYTF,TGCGCCAGCAGCTTGGCCCCAGGGGAGTATGGCTACACCTTC
TRBV5-4,.,TRBD2,TRBJ2-1,CASSSGGALSSYNEQFF,TGTGCCAGCAGCTCCGGGGGGGCCCTGAGCTCCTACAATGAGCAGTTCTTC
TRBV15,.,.,TRBJ1-1,CATSSVVMNTEAFF,TGTGCCACCAGCAGTGTCGTTATGAACACTGAAGCTTTCTTT
TRBV7-3,.,.,TRBJ2-2,CASSSLAGVITGELFF,TGTGCCAGCAGCTCCCTCGCAGGGGTTATCACCGGGGAGCTGTTTTTT
TRBV2,once,.,TRBJ1-5,CASGALGGIGNQPQHF,TGTGCCAGCGGGGCCCTGGGCGGAATTGGCAATCAGCCCCAGCATTTT
TRBV3-1/TRBV3-2,.,TRBD1,TRBJ2-2,CASSQDQRQGATGELFF,TGTGCCAGCAGCCAAGATCAACGACAGGGGGCCACCGGGGAGCTGTTTTTT
TRBV27,.,.,TRBJ2-3,CASSATRTIADTQYF,TGTGCCAGCAGCGCTACCCGGACTATCGCAGATACGCAGTATTTT
TRBV5-1,.,TRBD2,TRBJ2-5,CASSLDASGGGTSETQYF,TGCGCCAGCAGCTTGGACGCTAGCGGGGGGGGTACGTCAGAGACCCAGTACTTC
TRBV2,once,TRBD1,TRBJ1-1,CASIWTGSTEAFF,TGTGCCAGCATCTGGACAGGGTCCACTGAAGCTTTCTTT
TRBV29-1,once,TRBD1,TRBJ1-4,CSVEGQGGEKLFF,TGCAGCGTTGAGGGACAGGGTGGTGAAAAACTGTTTTTT
TRBV7-6,.,.,TRBJ1-4,CASSLDRGYNEKLFF,TGTGCCAGCAGCTTAGATCGGGGGTATAATGAAAAACTGTTTTTT
TRBV30,.,TRBD1,TRBJ2-2,CAWRVARDRISFRTGELFF,TGTGCCTGGAGAGTTGCCCGGGACAGGATTTCGTTCCGCACCGGGGAGCTGTTTTTT
TRBV6-5,.,.,TRBJ2-3,CASSYTGADTQYF,TGTGCCAGCAGTTATACGGGGGCAGATACGCAGTATTTT